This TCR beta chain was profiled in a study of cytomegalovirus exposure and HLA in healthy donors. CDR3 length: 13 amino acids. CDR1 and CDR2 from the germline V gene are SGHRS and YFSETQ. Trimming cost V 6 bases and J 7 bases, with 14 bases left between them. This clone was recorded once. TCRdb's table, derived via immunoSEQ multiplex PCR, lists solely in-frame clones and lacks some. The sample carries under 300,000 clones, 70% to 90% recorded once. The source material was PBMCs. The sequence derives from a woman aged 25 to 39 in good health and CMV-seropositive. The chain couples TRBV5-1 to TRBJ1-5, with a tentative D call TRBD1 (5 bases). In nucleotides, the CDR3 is TGCGCCAGCAATGCGGGGGAGAACCAGCCCCAGCATTTT. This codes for CASNAGENQPQHF.